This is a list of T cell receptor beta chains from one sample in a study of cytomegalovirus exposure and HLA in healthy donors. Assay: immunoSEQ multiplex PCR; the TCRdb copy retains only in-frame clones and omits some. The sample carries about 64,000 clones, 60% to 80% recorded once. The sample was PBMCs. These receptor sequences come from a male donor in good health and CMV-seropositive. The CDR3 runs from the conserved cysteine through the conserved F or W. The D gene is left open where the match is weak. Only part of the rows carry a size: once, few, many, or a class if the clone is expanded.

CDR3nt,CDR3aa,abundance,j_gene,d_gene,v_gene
TGCAGCGTTGAACTCGAGACAGGGGGCGTTGCTTTCTTT,CSVELETGGVAFF,.,TRBJ1-1,TRBD1,TRBV29-1
TGTGCTAGCAGCCCGGTAGCGGGGGGTCGCGCAGATACGCAGTATTTT,CASSPVAGGRADTQYF,.,TRBJ2-3,TRBD2,TRBV7-7
TGCGCCAGCAGCCGAAGGAGGGACAGGGGTCGTCAAGGTGGAAACACCATATATTTT,CASSRRRDRGRQGGNTIYF,.,TRBJ1-3,TRBD1,TRBV23-1
TGTGCCAGCAGCCTCTCCGGCACCGGGGAGCTGTTTTTT,CASSLSGTGELFF,.,TRBJ2-2,.,TRBV7-3
TGTGCCAGCAGCTCCGGGACAGGGGATGGCTACACCTTC,CASSSGTGDGYTF,.,TRBJ1-2,TRBD1,TRBV7-3
TGTGCCAGCAGCTTATGGCAGGAAGGAACCGGGGAGCTGTTTTTT,CASSLWQEGTGELFF,once,TRBJ2-2,.,TRBV7-8
TGCGCCAGCAGCCAAGAGGGGAGTGGCTACACCTTC,CASSQEGSGYTF,few,TRBJ1-2,.,TRBV4-1
TGTGCCAGCACCCCAAGCGGGGGCACAAACTACGAGCAGTACTTC,CASTPSGGTNYEQYF,few,TRBJ2-7,TRBD2,TRBV6-6
TGTGCCAGCAGCTCCGGGGCGGGGGCAAGGGGGCCCCAGCATTTT,CASSSGAGARGPQHF,.,TRBJ1-5,.,TRBV11-2
TGTGCCAGCAGCTTGTCTAGCGGGGGCTACGAGCAGTACTTC,CASSLSSGGYEQYF,.,TRBJ2-7,TRBD2,TRBV5-4
TGTGCCAGCAGCCAAGGAGACTCCGGCGGGGAGCAGTACTTC,CASSQGDSGGEQYF,.,TRBJ2-7,.,TRBV4-2
TGTGCCAGCAGCTTAGCGGGGGGAGAGACCCAGTACTTC,CASSLAGGETQYF,once,TRBJ2-5,.,TRBV7-9
TGTGCCAGCAGCAAAGTATTTGGTAAGAGTGGCTACACCTTC,CASSKVFGKSGYTF,.,TRBJ1-2,.,TRBV21-1
TGTGCCAGCAGCTGGGGGACAGGGGATACGCAGTATTTT,CASSWGTGDTQYF,.,TRBJ2-3,TRBD1,TRBV7-2